This TCR beta chain comes out of a study of T cell repertoires in ileal Crohn's disease. The overall study: Median disease duration was roughly 7.9 years; 35% to 45% smoked at surgery. From the surgical specimen's inflamed ileum, biopsies were taken as M0.

The CDR3 extends over 13 amino acids. V lost 10 bases to trimming and J lost 0 bases, with 12 bases between them. Germline CDR1 LGHNT, CDR2 FRNRAP. A remark on this clone: Antigen: not known.

Libraries were prepared by immunoSEQ multiplex PCR; TCRdb keeps only in-frame clonotypes and omits some of them. Counted here are around 11,000 clones, around 87% occurring once; the ten biggest clones make up more than 8%. Time point specified: inflamed ileum from the surgical specimen. Study findings and constraints: Every patient over 26.8% clonality showed endoscopic recurrence.

The sample comprised ileal tissue. This receptor was obtained from an adult with Crohn's disease. The genes are TRBV12-5 and TRBJ1-1, with D tentatively TRBD1 (6 bases). The CDR3 loop reads CATTTGMNTEAFF. CDR3 nucleotide sequence: TGTGCTACTACTACAGGGATGAACACTGAAGCTTTCTTT.